The 24 T cell receptor beta chains presented below share a single source sample, sequenced in a study of cytomegalovirus exposure and HLA in healthy donors. The PCR was carried out with 60 Vbeta primers and 13 Jbeta primers. Only in-frame clones appear in the TCRdb table, and some are missing; sequencing was by immunoSEQ multiplex PCR. The data contain 100,000 to 150,000 clones, over 70% of them seen just once; the ten biggest clones take up 7.5% to 9.5%. Sequencing was performed on PBMCs. These receptors originate from a woman in her fifties or sixties in good health and CMV-seropositive.

The chain links TRBV10-3 to TRBJ2-7, with 13 bases that match TRBD2. V gave up 2 bases and J gave up 7 bases; unmatched junction bases: 11. This CDR3 region has 17 residues. Germline V gene sequence: CDR1 ENHRY, CDR2 SYGVKD. For the CDR3, the DNA is TGTGCCATCAGTGAGCCACTAGGACTAGCGGGAGATGGGGAGCAGTACTTC. Translating gives CAISEPLGLAGDGEQYF.

V is TRBV5-3 and J is TRBJ1-1, with D possibly matching TRBD1 (5 bases). TRBV5-3 is assigned to the ORF class and has an uncertain function. There are 16 residues in the CDR3. The V gene lost 0 bases and the J gene lost 0 bases, with 12 bases spanning the gap. CDR3 amino acids: CARSLASGFMNTEAFF. The CDR3 nucleotides read TGTGCCAGAAGCTTGGCATCAGGGTTCATGAACACTGAAGCTTTCTTT.

The CDR3 reads CASSYSLGTRIYF. The CDR3 DNA is TGTGCCAGCAGTTACTCTCTTGGGACTCGAATATACTTC. The chain recombines TRBV6-5 with TRBJ2-7; TRBD2 is a possible D gene (6 bases). Between the trimmed V and J ends, which lost 0 bases and 13 bases, there was a span of 16 bases. Germline V gene lookup returns CDR1 MNHEY and CDR2 SVGAGI. The CDR3 loop spans 13 amino acids.

CDR3 DNA sequence: TGTGCCAGCAGCTCCACAGGGGATCAAGAGACCCAGTACTTC. Its translation is CASSSTGDQETQYF. This chain links TRBV7-3 with TRBJ2-5, with TRBD1 matching 7 bases. The V and J ends lost 4 bases and 2 bases, in that order; junction bases with no gene match: 4. CDR1 is SGHTA and CDR2 is FQGTGA in the germline V gene. The CDR3 totals 14 residues.

The chain joins TRBV5-6 to TRBJ1-5; 7 nucleotides align to TRBD1. The germline gives CDR1 SGHDT, CDR2 YYEEEE. Trimming cost V 3 bases and J 3 bases; bases outside gene matches: 3. CDR3 length: 14 residues. DNA of the CDR3: TGTGCCAGCAGCTGGACAGGATCCAATCAGCCCCAGCATTTT. This encodes CASSWTGSNQPQHF.

V is TRBV7-9 and J is TRBJ1-2; no clear D. Germline V lookup: CDR1 SEHNR, CDR2 FQNEAQ (reference sequence). The CDR3 has 16 amino acids. Between the trimmed V and J ends, which lost 2 bases and 4 bases, there was a span of 17 bases. CDR3 loop: CASSLTPTGILYGYTF. CDR3 sequence (DNA): TGTGCCAGCAGCTTAACGCCAACGGGAATCCTCTATGGCTACACCTTC.

V and J are TRBV6-5 and TRBJ2-3, with D possibly matching TRBD2 (5 bases). V was pared by 2 bases and J by 0 bases, with 9 bases between. The germline V gene has CDR1 MNHEY and CDR2 SVGAGI. CDR3 length: 15 residues. The CDR3 DNA reads TGTGCCAGCAGTTACATGACGGGAAGCACAGATACGCAGTATTTT. Translated, it gives CASSYMTGSTDTQYF.

The V call is TRBV6-6, the J call TRBJ2-1; 14 nucleotides line up with TRBD2. The CDR3 sequence is 16 residues long. Germline V gene data show CDR1 as MNHNY and CDR2 as SVGAGI (reference sequence). With 6 bases clipped from V and 7 bases from J, the junction kept 8 bases outside the gene matches. CDR3 in amino acids: CASRPGLAGGRNEQFF. CDR3 nucleotide sequence: TGTGCCAGCAGACCCGGACTAGCGGGGGGCCGGAATGAGCAGTTCTTC.

This clone occurred a few times. This chain connects TRBV5-1 to TRBJ1-1; D uncertain. Germline assignment: CDR1 SGHRS and CDR2 YFSETQ. Trimming took 2 bases from V and 4 from J, leaving 3 bases between them. The CDR3 consists of 11 residues. CDR3 nucleotides: TGCGCCAGCAGCTTCTTCACTGAAGCTTTCTTT. Translated, it gives CASSFFTEAFF. The full variable domain, its missing parts supplied by reference TRBV5-1 and TRBJ1-1, is KAGVTQTPRYLIKTRGQQVTLSCSPISGHRSVSWYQQTPGQGLQFLFEYFSETQRNKGNFPGRFSGRQFSNSRSEMNVSTLELGDSALYLCASSFFTEAFFGQGTRLTVV.

The rearrangement links TRBV5-1 to TRBJ2-5, with D unresolved. CDR1 and CDR2 from the germline V gene are SGHRS and YFSETQ. V shed 2 bases and J shed 5 bases, with 4 bases lying between them. The CDR3 runs to 11 residues. Written as DNA, the CDR3 is TGCGCCAGCAGCTTCCGGGAGACCCAGTACTTC. It codes for CASSFRETQYF.

As regards this clone: Germline and junction disagree at one end, which may indicate a read error. The V and J genes are TRBV7-7 and TRBJ2-2; 9 positions agree with TRBD1. Germline CDR1 is SSHAT and CDR2 is FNYEAQ (reference sequence). This CDR3 region has 15 residues. CDR3 DNA sequence: TGTGCTAGCAGTCCAACAGGGGGCAACACCGGGGAGCTGTTTTTT. It encodes CASSPTGGNTGELFF.

This clone was seen more than once but under ten times. The chain combines TRBV2 with TRBJ1-2; 9 bases line up with TRBD1. This CDR3 comprises 14 residues. V trimming: 4 bases; J trimming: 8 bases; junction bases outside the gene matches: 8. Germline CDR1 reads SNHLY; CDR2 reads FYNNEI. CDR3 nucleotide sequence: TGTGCCAGCAGTGCGACAGGGGGACTTTCCGGCTACACCTTC. Amino acids: CASSATGGLSGYTF.

The chain couples TRBV5-1 to TRBJ2-1; the match to TRBD1 covers 8 bases. The CDR3 extends over 18 amino acids. The junction had 14 bases not matched to a gene; V was cut back by 2 bases and J by 4 bases. The germline V gene has CDR1 SGHRS and CDR2 YFSETQ. CDR3 nucleotides: TGCGCCAGCAGCTTCATCGGAGGCGGGACAGGATTATACAATGAGCAGTTCTTC. Its translation: CASSFIGGGTGLYNEQFF.

The V and J genes are TRBV5-5 and TRBJ1-5; no clear D. Between the trimmed V and J ends, which lost 1 base and 8 bases, there was a span of 13 bases. CDR1 is SGHKS, CDR2 YYEKEE, per germline (reference sequence). The CDR3 is 14 amino acids. Here the CDR3 DNA reads TGTGCCAGCAGCTTGCAGGCGGGGTCGGAGCCCCAGCATTTT. Its translation: CASSLQAGSEPQHF. The full variable domain, in which reference TRBV5-5 and TRBJ1-5 provide the parts outside the CDR3, is DAGVTQSPTHLIKTRGQQVTLRCSPISGHKSVSWYQQVLGQGPQFIFQYYEKEERGRGNFPDRFSARQFPNYSSELNVNALLLGDSALYLCASSLQAGSEPQHFGDGTRLSIL.

The V call is TRBV5-6, the J call TRBJ1-6; TRBD1 matches at 8 bases. The CDR3 consists of 15 residues. Germline V gives CDR1 SGHDT, CDR2 YYEEEE. The trim removed 1 base at V and 7 bases at J, leaving 4 bases unmatched. In DNA form, the CDR3 reads TGTGCCAGCAGCTTGTTGGGGACAGGAAATTCACCCCTCCACTTT. Its protein product is CASSLLGTGNSPLHF. Looking up the rest from reference TRBV5-6 and TRBJ1-6 gives the full variable domain: DAGVTQSPTHLIKTRGQQVTLRCSPKSGHDTVSWYQQALGQGPQFIFQYYEEEERQRGNFPDRFSGHQFPNYSSELNVNALLLGDSALYLCASSLLGTGNSPLHFGNGTRLTVT.

The chain couples TRBV6-5 to TRBJ2-7; D may be TRBD1 (5 bases). The V and J ends lost 5 bases and 3 bases respectively, with 11 bases between them. The CDR3 spans 13 residues. Per germline, CDR1 MNHEY and CDR2 SVGAGI. In DNA form, the CDR3 reads TGTGCCAGCAGTCGGACAATCTACTACGAGCAGTACTTC. The encoded protein is CASSRTIYYEQYF.

This sequence joins TRBV30 and TRBJ1-6, with D tentatively TRBD1 (5 bases). The CDR3 covers 16 residues. CDR1 and CDR2 (germline): GTSNPN, SVGIG (reference sequence). V lost 0 bases and J lost 0, with 9 bases in between. CDR3 sequence (DNA): TGTGCCTGGAGTGTAGGGGTGAGCTCCTATAATTCACCCCTCCACTTT. As protein: CAWSVGVSSYNSPLHF.

The chain recombines TRBV10-3 with TRBJ2-7; TRBD2 matches at 7 bases. Germline lookup yields CDR1 ENHRY and CDR2 SYGVKD. CDR3 length equals 14 residues. V was pared by 0 bases and J by 7 bases, with 6 bases of the junction left unmatched. CDR3 sequence: CAISESGGWGEQYF. CDR3 in DNA: TGTGCCATCAGTGAGTCGGGAGGGTGGGGAGAGCAGTACTTC.

The V and J genes are TRBV10-3 and TRBJ1-2; unclear D gene. This CDR3 has 12 amino acids. Germline V gene data show CDR1 as ENHRY and CDR2 as SYGVKD. Trimming shortened V by 4 bases and J by 7 bases, and 10 bases separated the two germline ends. Here the CDR3 reads CAISAGQSGYTF. The CDR3 DNA reads TGTGCCATCAGTGCGGGTCAGAGTGGCTACACCTTC.

Notes on this clone: Within the sample, other DNA sequences also encode this same CDR3. V usage is TRBV5-1 and J usage is TRBJ1-5, with D unclear. V gave up 0 bases and J gave up 4 bases, with 8 bases separating them. This CDR3 contains 14 residues. The germline V gene has CDR1 SGHRS and CDR2 YFSETQ. This chain's CDR3 is CASSLEGGNQPQHF. The CDR3 DNA is TGCGCCAGCAGCTTGGAGGGCGGGAATCAGCCCCAGCATTTT.

This clone was detected a few times. This chain uses TRBV4-1 with TRBJ1-4, with TRBD1 matching 10 bases. Germline-derived CDR1 and CDR2 are MGHRA and YSYEKL. After removal of 1 base from V and 7 bases from J, the junction contained 3 bases not matched to a gene. CDR3 length: 15 residues. In nucleotides, the CDR3 is TGCGCCAGCAGCCAAGTGGGGACAGGGGTTGAAAAACTGTTTTTT. Protein sequence: CASSQVGTGVEKLFF.

This clone was recorded only once. J is TRBJ2-7 and V is TRBV11-2; 9 nucleotides match TRBD2. CDR1 is SGHAT, CDR2 FQNNGV, per germline. CDR3 length: 16 residues. Unmatched junction bases numbered 11, after V lost 5 bases and J lost 3 bases. Here the CDR3 reads CASSPLRRGGSYEQYF. The CDR3 nucleotides read TGTGCCAGCAGCCCCCTTAGGCGGGGGGGTAGCTACGAGCAGTACTTC.

This sequence joins TRBV30 and TRBJ1-1, with TRBD1 as a possible D gene (5 bases). The CDR3 loop spans 13 amino acids. Germline CDR1 is GTSNPN and CDR2 is SVGIG (reference sequence). V lost 5 bases, J lost 4 bases, and 14 bases lay in between. The CDR3 DNA follows: TGTGCCTGGGGGCGGGGGTTCGGCACTGAAGCTTTCTTT. It translates to CAWGRGFGTEAFF.

The chain combines TRBV5-1 with TRBJ2-5; 10 bases map to TRBD1. Trimming removed 5 bases from V and 5 bases from J; junction bases left unmatched: 9. The CDR3 covers 15 residues. The germline gives CDR1 SGHRS, CDR2 YFSETQ. CDR3 amino acids: CASSLMGTGEETQYF. CDR3 coding DNA: TGCGCCAGCAGTTTAATGGGGACAGGGGAGGAGACCCAGTACTTC.